This entry describes one T cell receptor (beta chain). These data are taken from a study of technical replicates of blood from a few donors. Here immunoSEQ multiplex PCR was the method, and the copy in TCRdb shows in-frame clones only, minus some. The repertoire includes tens of thousands of clones, 90% to 95% of them detected once, and roughly 0.26% sits in the top ten. This TCR was sampled from a human donor in good health. The specimen sequenced was T cells isolated from PBMCs.

The CDR3 loop reads CASSYRQGDEQYF. CDR3 nucleotides: TGTGCCAGCAGCTATAGACAAGGGGACGAGCAGTACTTC. This chain uses TRBV7-9 with TRBJ2-7, with D perhaps TRBD1 (5 bases). Trimming pared 4 bases from V and 5 bases from J, leaving 12 bases between. Per the germline V gene, CDR1 is SEHNR and CDR2 is FQNEAQ (reference sequence). The CDR3 spans 13 residues.